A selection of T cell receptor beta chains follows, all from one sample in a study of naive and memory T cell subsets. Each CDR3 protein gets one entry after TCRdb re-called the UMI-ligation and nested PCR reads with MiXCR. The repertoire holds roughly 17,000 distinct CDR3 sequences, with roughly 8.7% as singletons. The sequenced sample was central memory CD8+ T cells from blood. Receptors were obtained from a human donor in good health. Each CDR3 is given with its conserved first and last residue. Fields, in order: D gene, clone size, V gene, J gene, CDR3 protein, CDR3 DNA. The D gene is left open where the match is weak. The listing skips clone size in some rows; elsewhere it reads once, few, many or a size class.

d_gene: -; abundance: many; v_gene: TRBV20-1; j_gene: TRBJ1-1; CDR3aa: CSARDFGETEAFF; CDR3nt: TGCAGTGCTAGAGATTTTGGGGAAACTGAAGCTTTCTTT
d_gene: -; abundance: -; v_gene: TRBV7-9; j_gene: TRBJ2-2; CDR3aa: CASSLEGQAGELFF; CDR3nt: TGTGCCAGCAGCTTAGAAGGGCAGGCCGGGGAGCTGTTTTTT
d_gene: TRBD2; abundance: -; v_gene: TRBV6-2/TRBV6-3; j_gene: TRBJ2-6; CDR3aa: CASSHREDGANVLTF; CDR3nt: TGTGCCAGCAGTCACCGGGAGGACGGGGCCAACGTCCTGACTTTC
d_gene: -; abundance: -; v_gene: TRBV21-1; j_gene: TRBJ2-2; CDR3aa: CASSTSGSRTGELFF; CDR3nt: TGTGCCAGCAGCACTAGCGGGAGTCGCACCGGGGAGCTGTTTTTT
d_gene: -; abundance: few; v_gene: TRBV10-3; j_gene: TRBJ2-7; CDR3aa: CAISFSQRHSTYEQYF; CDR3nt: TGTGCCATCTCTTTTTCCCAAAGGCACTCCACTTACGAGCAGTACTTC
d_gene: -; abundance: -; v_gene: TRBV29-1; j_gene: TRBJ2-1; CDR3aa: CSVESGGVYFDEQFF; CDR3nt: TGCAGCGTTGAATCCGGGGGAGTCTATTTCGATGAGCAGTTCTTC
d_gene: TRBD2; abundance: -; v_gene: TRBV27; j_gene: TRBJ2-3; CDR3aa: CASSTLAGTSTDTQYF; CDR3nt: TGTGCCAGCAGTACGTTAGCGGGGACGAGCACAGATACGCAGTATTTT
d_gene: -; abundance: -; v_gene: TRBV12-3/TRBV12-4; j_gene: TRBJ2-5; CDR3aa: CASSLAYEETQYF; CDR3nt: TGTGCCAGCAGTTTAGCGTACGAGGAGACCCAGTACTTC
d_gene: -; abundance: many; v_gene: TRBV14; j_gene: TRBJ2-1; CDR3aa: CASSPLYGSSYNEQFF; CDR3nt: TGTGCCAGCAGCCCCCTCTACGGGAGCTCCTACAATGAGCAGTTCTTC
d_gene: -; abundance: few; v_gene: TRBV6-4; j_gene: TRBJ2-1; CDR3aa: CASSAGTNNEQFF; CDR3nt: TGTGCCAGCAGTGCAGGGACAAACAATGAGCAGTTCTTC
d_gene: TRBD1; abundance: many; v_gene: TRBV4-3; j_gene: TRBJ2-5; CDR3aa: CASSQRDRSVETQYF; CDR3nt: TGCGCCAGCAGCCAACGGGACAGGTCGGTGGAGACCCAGTACTTC
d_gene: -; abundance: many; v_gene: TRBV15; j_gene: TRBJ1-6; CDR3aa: CATSRDRQGNSPLHF; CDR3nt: TGTGCCACCAGCAGAGACAGGCAGGGTAATTCACCCCTCCACTTT
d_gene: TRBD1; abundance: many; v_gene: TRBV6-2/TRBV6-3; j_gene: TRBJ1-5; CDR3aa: CASSSDTGGGQPQHF; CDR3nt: TGTGCCAGCAGTTCCGACACAGGGGGCGGACAGCCCCAGCATTTT
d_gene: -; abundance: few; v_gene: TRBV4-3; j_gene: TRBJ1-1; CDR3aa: CASSQEAQYEAFF; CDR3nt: TGCGCCAGCAGCCAAGAAGCCCAGTATGAAGCTTTCTTT
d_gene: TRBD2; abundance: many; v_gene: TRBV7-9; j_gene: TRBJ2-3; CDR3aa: CASSGTMGDTQYF; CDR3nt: TGTGCCAGCAGCGGGACTATGGGAGATACGCAGTATTTT
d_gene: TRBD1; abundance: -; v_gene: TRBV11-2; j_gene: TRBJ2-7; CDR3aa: CASSLGQGYYEQYF; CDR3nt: TGTGCCAGCAGCTTGGGACAGGGGTACTACGAGCAGTACTTC
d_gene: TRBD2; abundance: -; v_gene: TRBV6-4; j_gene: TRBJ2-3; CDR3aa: CASSDGLGTDTQYF; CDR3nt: TGTGCCAGCAGTGATGGACTAGGCACAGATACGCAGTATTTT
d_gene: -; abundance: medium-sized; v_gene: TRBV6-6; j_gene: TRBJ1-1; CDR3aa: CASSYVGGLGAEAFF; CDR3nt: TGTGCCAGCAGTTACGTTGGGGGCCTCGGGGCTGAAGCTTTCTTT
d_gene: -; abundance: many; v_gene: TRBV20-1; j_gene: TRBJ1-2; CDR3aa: CSAPRRRGYTF; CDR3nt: TGCAGTGCGCCAAGACGTCGAGGCTACACCTTC
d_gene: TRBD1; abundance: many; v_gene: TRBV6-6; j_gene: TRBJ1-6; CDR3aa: CASSYRAGGSPLHF; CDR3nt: TGTGCCAGCAGTTACAGGGCAGGGGGTTCACCCCTCCACTTT
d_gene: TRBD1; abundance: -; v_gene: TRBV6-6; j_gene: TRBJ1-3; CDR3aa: CASSYQWRDSLSGNTIYF; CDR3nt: TGTGCCAGCAGTTACCAATGGCGGGACAGCCTATCTGGAAACACCATATATTTT
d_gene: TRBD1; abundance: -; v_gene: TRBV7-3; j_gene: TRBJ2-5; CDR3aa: CASSSTGDQETQYF; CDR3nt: TGTGCCAGCAGCTCCACAGGGGACCAAGAGACCCAGTACTTC
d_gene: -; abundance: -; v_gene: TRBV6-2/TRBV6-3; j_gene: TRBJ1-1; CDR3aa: CASSPLPNEAFF; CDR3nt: TGTGCCAGCAGCCCCCTTCCTAATGAAGCTTTCTTT
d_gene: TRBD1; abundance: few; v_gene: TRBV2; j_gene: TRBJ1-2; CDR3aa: CASSAGQDSFYTF; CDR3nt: TGTGCCAGCAGTGCGGGACAGGATTCGTTCTACACCTTC
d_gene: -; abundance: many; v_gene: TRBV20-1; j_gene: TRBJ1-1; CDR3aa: CSAGSDLNTEAFF; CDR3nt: TGCAGTGCTGGGTCGGACTTGAACACTGAAGCTTTCTTT
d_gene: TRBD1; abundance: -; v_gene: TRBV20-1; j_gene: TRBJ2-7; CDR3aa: CSARLPRDSAEQYF; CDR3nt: TGCAGTGCTAGATTACCTCGGGACAGTGCCGAGCAGTACTTC
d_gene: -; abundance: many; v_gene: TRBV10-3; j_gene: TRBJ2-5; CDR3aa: CAISEGVEGTETQYF; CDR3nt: TGTGCCATCAGTGAGGGTGTGGAAGGGACGGAGACCCAGTACTTC
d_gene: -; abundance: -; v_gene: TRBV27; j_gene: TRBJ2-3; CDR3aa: CASSLGVGDTQYF; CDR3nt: TGTGCCAGCAGTTTAGGTGTAGGCGATACGCAGTATTTT
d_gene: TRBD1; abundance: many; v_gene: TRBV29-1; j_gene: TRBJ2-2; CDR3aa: CSARTGESGELFF; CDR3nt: TGCAGCGCTCGGACAGGGGAATCCGGGGAGCTGTTTTTT
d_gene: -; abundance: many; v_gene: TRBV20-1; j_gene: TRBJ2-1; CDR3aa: CSARVGTLGVVNEQFF; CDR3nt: TGCAGTGCTAGAGTTGGGACACTCGGAGTTGTCAATGAGCAGTTCTTC
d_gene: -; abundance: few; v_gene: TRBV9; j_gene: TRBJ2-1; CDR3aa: CASGDGYNEQFF; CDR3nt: TGTGCCAGCGGAGATGGGTACAATGAGCAGTTCTTC
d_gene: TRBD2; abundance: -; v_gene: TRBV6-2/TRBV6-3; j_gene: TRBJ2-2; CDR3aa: CASSSGRATGELFF; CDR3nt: TGTGCCAGCAGTAGCGGGAGGGCCACCGGGGAGCTGTTTTTT
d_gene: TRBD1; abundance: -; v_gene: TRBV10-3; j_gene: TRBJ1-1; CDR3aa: CAISEDRGWTEAFF; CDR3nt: TGTGCCATCAGTGAAGACAGGGGTTGGACTGAAGCTTTCTTT
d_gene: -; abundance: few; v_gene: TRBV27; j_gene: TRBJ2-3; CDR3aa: CASSPLVGFSSTDTQYF; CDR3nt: TGTGCCAGCAGTCCCCTAGTGGGTTTCTCTAGCACAGATACGCAGTATTTT
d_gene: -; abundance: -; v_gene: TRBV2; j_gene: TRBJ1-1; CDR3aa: CASSVGEENTEAFF; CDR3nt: TGTGCCAGCAGTGTAGGTGAAGAGAACACTGAAGCTTTCTTT
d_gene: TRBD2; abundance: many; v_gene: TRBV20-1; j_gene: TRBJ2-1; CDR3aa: CSARGASGRGYEQFF; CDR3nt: TGCAGTGCTAGAGGGGCTAGCGGCCGGGGGTATGAGCAGTTCTTC
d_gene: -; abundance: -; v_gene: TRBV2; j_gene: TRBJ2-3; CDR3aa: CASTDPFEGNTQYF; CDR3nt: TGTGCCAGCACCGATCCTTTCGAGGGTAATACGCAGTATTTT
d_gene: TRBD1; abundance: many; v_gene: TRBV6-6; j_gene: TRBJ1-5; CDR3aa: CASSYSTGTGERVLRQPQHF; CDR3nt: TGTGCCAGCAGTTACTCGACTGGGACAGGGGAACGAGTCCTAAGGCAGCCCCAGCATTTT
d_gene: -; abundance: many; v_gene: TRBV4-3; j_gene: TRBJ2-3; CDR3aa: CASSQGGSAQQADTQYF; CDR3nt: TGCGCCAGCAGCCAAGGGGGGTCGGCCCAGCAGGCAGATACGCAGTATTTT
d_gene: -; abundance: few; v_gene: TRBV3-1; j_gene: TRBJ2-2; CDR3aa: CASSLEGVRGNTGELFF; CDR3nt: TGTGCCAGCAGCCTGGAAGGGGTGCGGGGGAACACCGGGGAGCTGTTTTTT
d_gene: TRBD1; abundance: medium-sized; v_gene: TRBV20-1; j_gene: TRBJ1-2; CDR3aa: CSARRMDRASDGYTF; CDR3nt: TGCAGTGCTAGACGAATGGACAGGGCCTCGGATGGCTACACCTTC
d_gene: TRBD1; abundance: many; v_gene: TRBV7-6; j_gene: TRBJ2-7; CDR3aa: CASSLGGTGTYEQYF; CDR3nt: TGTGCCAGCAGCTTAGGGGGGACAGGGACCTACGAGCAGTACTTC
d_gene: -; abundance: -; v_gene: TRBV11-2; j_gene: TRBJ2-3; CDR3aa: CASSLVATSTPYF; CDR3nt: TGTGCCAGCAGCTTAGTGGCCACTTCGACACCGTATTTT
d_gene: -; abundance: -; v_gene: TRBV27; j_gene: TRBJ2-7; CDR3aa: CASSSGLKHEQYF; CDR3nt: TGTGCCAGCAGTTCAGGGTTAAAGCACGAGCAGTACTTC
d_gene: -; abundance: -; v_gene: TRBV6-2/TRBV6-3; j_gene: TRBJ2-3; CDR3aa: CASSLREPFDTQYF; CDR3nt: TGTGCCAGCAGCCTCAGGGAACCATTTGATACGCAGTATTTT
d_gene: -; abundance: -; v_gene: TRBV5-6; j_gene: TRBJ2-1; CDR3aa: CASSLRAHEQFF; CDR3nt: TGTGCCAGCAGCTTGAGAGCTCATGAGCAGTTCTTC
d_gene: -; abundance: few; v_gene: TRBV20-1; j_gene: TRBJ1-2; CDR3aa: CSARDYGYTF; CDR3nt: TGCAGTGCTAGAGATTATGGCTACACCTTC
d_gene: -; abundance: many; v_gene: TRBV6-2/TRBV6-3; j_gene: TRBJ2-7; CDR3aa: CASEDASYEQYF; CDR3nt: TGTGCCAGTGAGGACGCCTCCTACGAGCAGTACTTC
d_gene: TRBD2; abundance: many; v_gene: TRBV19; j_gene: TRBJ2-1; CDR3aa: CASSISGSGVGEQFF; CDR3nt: TGTGCCAGTAGTATAAGCGGGAGTGGAGTTGGTGAGCAGTTCTTC
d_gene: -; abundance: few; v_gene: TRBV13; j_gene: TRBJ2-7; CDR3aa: CASSSTGGTSYEQYF; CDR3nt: TGTGCCAGCAGCTCCACAGGAGGAACTTCCTACGAGCAGTACTTC
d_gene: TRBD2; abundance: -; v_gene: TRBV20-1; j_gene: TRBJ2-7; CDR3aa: CSATGTSETYEQYF; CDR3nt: TGCAGTGCTACCGGGACTAGCGAAACCTACGAGCAGTACTTC
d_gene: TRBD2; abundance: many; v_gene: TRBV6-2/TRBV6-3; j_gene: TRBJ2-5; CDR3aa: CASSQTSVETQYF; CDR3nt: TGTGCCAGCAGCCAGACTAGCGTGGAGACCCAGTACTTC
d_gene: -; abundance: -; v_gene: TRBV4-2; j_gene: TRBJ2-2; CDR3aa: CASSLYEGPATGELFF; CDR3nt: TGTGCCAGCAGCCTTTATGAGGGGCCGGCCACCGGGGAGCTGTTTTTT